The T cell receptor beta chain under discussion was sequenced for a study of blood T cells in healthy people across ages. Findings and limits, study-wide: While age rose, TCR beta diversity per million T cells dropped in a roughly linear way.

Germline CDR1 SGHTA, CDR2 FQGNSA. This CDR3 is built from 15 residues. V was shortened by 5 bases and J by 6 bases, with 20 bases between the two germline ends. About this clonotype itself: Its antigen is not known.

PCR was performed a second time for about 7 to 11 cycles using a sample-barcoded 5' primer and a J-beta primer mix. One entry per CDR3 protein results from TCRdb running MiXCR on the 5' RACE reads. The sample holds about 930,000 distinct CDR3 sequences; 25% to 30% are singletons and the top ten take roughly 10%. These data were also filed under a second study, of T cells of mothers and their children.

The chain uses TRBV7-2 and TRBJ2-7; possibly TRBD1 or TRBD2 for D (5 bases each). This receptor was identified in a woman between 40 and 55 years old in good health. Sequencing was carried out using blood. The chain's CDR3 is CASSLAGTSPGEQYF. The CDR3 DNA sequence: TGTGCCAGCAGCCTTGCAGGGACGTCGCCGGGCGAGCAGTACTTC.